This T cell receptor beta chain was captured in a study of blood T cells in healthy people across ages. V was trimmed by 0 bases and J by 2 bases, leaving 11 bases between them. There are 16 residues in the CDR3. The germline CDR1 and CDR2 sequences are DFQATT and SNEGSKA (reference sequence). Peripheral blood from each donor was collected in a volume of about 10 milliliters. For the second PCR, which ran for about 6 to 11 cycles, a sample-barcoded 5' primer and a J-beta primer mix were used. Every cDNA molecule carried a tag from a template-switch adaptor bearing 12 random nucleotides. Each CDR3 protein is one row after TCRdb ran MiXCR on the 5' RACE reads. The sample includes under 1,000,000 distinct CDR3 sequences, 35% to 50% of them seen just once. For this clonotype: Antigen: not known.

Points from the study as a whole: Any changes in expanded clonotypes were possibly confounded, as donor CMV status remained unknown.

The chain employs TRBV20-1 and TRBJ1-6, with TRBD1 as a possible D gene (6 bases). Material: blood. The source is an elderly man in good health. CDR3 region: CSARDKRDTYNSPLHF. CDR3 DNA sequence: TGCAGTGCTAGAGATAAGCGGGACACCTATAATTCACCCCTCCACTTT.